These 24 T cell receptor beta chains came from one sample sequenced in a study of graft-versus-host responses after intestinal transplantation. Produced via immunoSEQ multiplex PCR; TCRdb's table is partial and in-frame only. The sample lists tens of thousands of clones; approximately 84% were seen once. These receptors have no known antigen. This sample comprised unstimulated CD4+ T cells sorted from spleen or lymph node cells, obtained before transplant. Receptor source: a human donor who was the organ donor for an intestinal transplant.

The chain is built from TRBV5-4 and TRBJ2-5; D is undetermined. Trimming removed 1 base at V and 5 bases at J, with 3 bases between. CDR3 size: 11 residues. Looked up from germline, CDR1 is SGHNT and CDR2 is YYREEE (reference sequence). The CDR3 nucleotides read TGTGCCAGCAGCTTGAAGGAGACCCAGTACTTC. It translates to CASSLKETQYF. Variable domain in full (rest from reference TRBV5-4 and TRBJ2-5): ETGVTQSPTHLIKTRGQQVTLRCSSQSGHNTVSWYQQALGQGPQFIFQYYREEENGRGNFPPRFSGLQFPNYSSELNVNALELDDSALYLCASSLKETQYFGPGTRLLVL.

The chain joins TRBV7-2 to TRBJ1-1; the D gene is possibly TRBD1 (6 bases). CDR1 SGHTA and CDR2 FQGNSA come from the germline V gene. V gave up 3 bases and J gave up 0 bases, with 8 bases separating them. The CDR3 consists of 14 residues. The CDR3 loop reads CASSLGAMNTEAFF. CDR3 DNA: TGTGCCAGCAGCTTGGGGGCGATGAACACTGAAGCTTTCTTT.

The chain joins TRBV19 to TRBJ2-2; possibly TRBD2 for D (5 bases). V lost 6 bases and J 4 bases, leaving 12 bases between the germline ends. CDR3 size: 14 residues. Germline assignment: CDR1 LNHDA and CDR2 SQIVND (reference sequence). The CDR3 sequence: CASSPYEGTGELFF. The CDR3 coding sequence is TGTGCCAGTAGCCCCTATGAGGGCACCGGGGAGCTGTTTTTT.

The gene calls are TRBV10-2 and TRBJ1-2, with D possibly TRBD1 on 5 matching bases. CDR3 length: 13 residues. From germline, CDR1 is WSHSY and CDR2 SAAADI. V was pared by 1 base and J by 4 bases, with 7 bases between. As DNA, the CDR3 is TGCGCCAGCAGTGAGTTGGGGGGCTATGGCTACACCTTC. Protein: CASSELGGYGYTF.

The chain uses TRBV6-1 and TRBJ2-7; TRBD2 is a possible D gene (5 bases). Germline CDR1 and CDR2: MNHNS and SASEGT. The CDR3 is made up of 13 amino acids. Trimming removed 5 bases from V and 3 bases from J, with 11 bases in between. The CDR3 bases are TGTGCCAGCAGTTTTTCGGGAATCTACGAGCAGTACTTC. As protein: CASSFSGIYEQYF.

This chain uses TRBV5-1 with TRBJ1-4, with unresolved D. This CDR3 is 15 amino acids long. The ends were cut back, 4 bases at V and 2 bases at J, with 12 bases in the middle. Germline values: CDR1 SGHRS, CDR2 YFSETQ. In nucleotides, the CDR3 is TGCGCCAGCAGCGTGTGGGGAGGGACTAATGAAAAACTGTTTTTT. Translation: CASSVWGGTNEKLFF. The full variable domain, with the rest looked up from reference TRBV5-1 and TRBJ1-4, is KAGVTQTPRYLIKTRGQQVTLSCSPISGHRSVSWYQQTPGQGLQFLFEYFSETQRNKGNFPGRFSGRQFSNSRSEMNVSTLELGDSALYLCASSVWGGTNEKLFFGSGTQLSVL.

The V and J genes are TRBV11-2 and TRBJ2-7; no definite D call. The V gene lost 3 bases and the J gene lost 4 bases, with 4 bases spanning the gap. Germline V gene lookup returns CDR1 SGHAT and CDR2 FQNNGV. The CDR3 is made up of 11 amino acids. The CDR3 sequence is CASSFAYEQYF. CDR3 DNA: TGTGCCAGCAGCTTTGCTTACGAGCAGTACTTC.

This clone was counted once. The chain joins TRBV9 to TRBJ2-4; 10 bases are a match to TRBD2. The germline gives CDR1 SGDLS, CDR2 YYNGEE. The CDR3 contains 18 residues. Trimming cost V 0 bases and J 0 bases; bases outside gene matches: 6. CDR3 nucleotides: TGTGCCAGCAGCGTAGGAGCGGGGGGGCCTGGAGCCAAAAACATTCAGTACTTC. Translating it yields CASSVGAGGPGAKNIQYF. Together with reference TRBV9 and TRBJ2-4, the CDR3 gives the full variable domain: DSGVTQTPKHLITATGQRVTLRCSPRSGDLSVYWYQQSLDQGLQFLIQYYNGEERAKGNILERFSAQQFPDLHSELNLSSLELGDSALYFCASSVGAGGPGAKNIQYFGAGTRLSVL.

The CDR3 bases are TGTGCCACCAGCAAATTGACAGGGACCGGGGAGCTGTTTTTT. Protein sequence: CATSKLTGTGELFF. J is TRBJ2-2 and V is TRBV15; 7 nucleotides line up with TRBD1. The CDR3 is 14 amino acids. The ends lost 4 bases at V and 5 bases at J; junction bases unmatched: 4. Germline CDR1 is LNHNV and CDR2 is YYDKDF (reference sequence).

This chain connects TRBV2 to TRBJ2-3; 11 positions agree with TRBD2. Per the germline V gene, CDR1 is SNHLY and CDR2 is FYNNEI. V was clipped by 5 bases and J by 0 bases; unmatched bases: 7. The CDR3 has 17 residues. CDR3: CASSRTSGPTSTDTQYF. The CDR3 DNA follows: TGTGCCAGCAGTCGGACTAGCGGGCCCACTAGCACAGATACGCAGTATTTT.

The chain employs TRBV30 and TRBJ1-2, with TRBD1 matching over 8 bases. The germline CDR1 and CDR2 sequences are GTSNPN and SVGIG (reference sequence). The J segment lost 7 bases and the V segment lost 6 bases, leaving 10 bases of the junction unmatched. The CDR3 spans 13 residues. CDR3: CACTDRAMAGYTF. CDR3 in DNA: TGTGCCTGTACGGACAGGGCGATGGCTGGCTACACCTTC.

The chain combines TRBV12-5 with TRBJ1-3; unclear D gene. The CDR3 has 15 amino acids. Trimming pared 2 bases from V and 3 bases from J, leaving 11 bases between. CDR1 is LGHNT and CDR2 is FRNRAP in the germline V gene. The CDR3 DNA follows: TGTGCTAGTGGTTTGAGGGATGGGGTTGGAAACACCATATATTTT. This encodes CASGLRDGVGNTIYF.

The chain carries TRBV13 and TRBJ1-5, with a possible D match to TRBD1 (5 bases). There are 14 residues in the CDR3. The germline V and J ends were trimmed by 3 bases and 5 bases, with 11 bases remaining between them. Per the germline V gene, CDR1 is PRHDT and CDR2 is FYEKMQ (reference sequence). The CDR3 DNA is TGTGCCAGCAGCTTTGGGGGTCCGGATCAGCCCCAGCATTTT. Its protein product is CASSFGGPDQPQHF. The complete variable domain, with remaining parts taken from reference TRBV13 and TRBJ1-5, reads AAGVIQSPRHLIKEKRETATLKCYPIPRHDTVYWYQQGPGQDPQFLISFYEKMQSDKGSIPDRFSAQQFSDYHSELNMSSLELGDSALYFCASSFGGPDQPQHFGDGTRLSIL.

The V gene is TRBV7-2, the J gene TRBJ1-6; a possible D gene is TRBD1 (5 bases). The CDR3 spans 15 residues. V shed 3 bases and J shed 1 base, with 7 bases lying between them. Germline assignment: CDR1 SGHTA and CDR2 FQGNSA. CDR3 sequence: CASSLGLSYNSPLHF. The CDR3 DNA reads as TGTGCCAGCAGCTTGGGACTATCCTATAATTCACCCCTCCACTTT.

This chain connects TRBV5-6 to TRBJ2-7, with 9 bases lining up with TRBD2. CDR1 and CDR2 (germline): SGHDT, YYEEEE. V lost 2 bases to trimming and J lost 11 bases; unmatched junction nucleotides: 14. The CDR3 has 15 residues. CDR3 loop: CASSFIAGGPGLEYF. CDR3 bases: TGTGCCAGCAGCTTTATCGCGGGGGGGCCTGGATTGGAGTACTTC.

The chain links TRBV30 to TRBJ2-1, with 9 bases aligning to TRBD2. This CDR3 contains 14 residues. Germline V gene sequence: CDR1 GTSNPN, CDR2 SVGIG (reference sequence). V trimming: 2 bases; J trimming: 2 bases; junction bases outside the gene matches: 1. CDR3 sequence (DNA): TGTGCCTGGAGTATAGCGGGGGCCTACAATGAGCAGTTCTTC. Protein product: CAWSIAGAYNEQFF.

This clone was found a few times. The sample has other DNA sequences that encode this CDR3 too. The J gene is TRBJ1-5, the V gene TRBV5-1; D unclear. The V end lost 0 bases, the J end lost 1 base, and 2 bases lay between the germline ends. The germline V gene encodes CDR1 SGHRS and CDR2 YFSETQ. The CDR3 length is 13 residues. The CDR3 sequence: CASSLDSNQPQHF. The CDR3 region has the DNA TGCGCCAGCAGCTTGGACAGCAATCAGCCCCAGCATTTT.

This chain joins TRBV19 and TRBJ2-3; 15 nucleotides match TRBD2. The CDR3 is made up of 16 amino acids. Germline V lookup: CDR1 LNHDA, CDR2 SQIVND (reference sequence). Trimming removed 7 bases from V and 6 bases from J; junction bases left unmatched: 8. As DNA, the CDR3 is TGTGCCAGTACCAGGGGACTAGCGGGAGGAACGGATACGCAGTATTTT. It yields the protein CASTRGLAGGTDTQYF.

V gene TRBV30 combines with J gene TRBJ1-1; D call uncertain. V lost 2 bases to trimming and J lost 0 bases, with 13 bases between them. CDR1 and CDR2 from the germline V gene are GTSNPN and SVGIG (reference sequence). The CDR3 extends over 15 amino acids. CDR3 bases: TGTGCCTGGAGTTCCAGGCGGGCTCTGAACACTGAAGCTTTCTTT. This encodes CAWSSRRALNTEAFF.

This clone was observed a single time. This rearrangement joins TRBV6-5 to TRBJ1-3, with D perhaps TRBD1 (5 bases). This CDR3 is 14 amino acids long. Germline loops: CDR1 MNHEY, CDR2 SVGAGI. V was clipped by 5 bases and J by 8 bases, with 16 bases between them. This chain's CDR3 is CASSMTQGVYTIYF. The CDR3 region has the DNA TGTGCCAGCAGTATGACGCAGGGTGTATACACCATATATTTT.

This clone was observed a handful of times. The rearrangement uses TRBV6-1 and TRBJ2-5, with D possibly called TRBD1 or TRBD2 (5 bases each). The CDR3 consists of 14 residues. V was pared by 7 bases and J by 3 bases, with 15 bases between. The germline gives CDR1 MNHNS, CDR2 SASEGT. CDR3 sequence (DNA): TGTGCCAGCACTCTCCGGGACGAAAAAGAGACCCAGTACTTC. Translated: CASTLRDEKETQYF.

This rearrangement joins TRBV5-4 to TRBJ2-3; 7 positions agree with TRBD2. Germline V gene sequence: CDR1 SGHNT, CDR2 YYREEE (reference sequence). The J segment lost 4 bases and the V segment lost 1 base, leaving 9 bases of the junction unmatched. There are 16 residues in the CDR3. CDR3 amino acids: CASSLYRGSNADTQYF. The CDR3 DNA reads TGTGCCAGCAGCTTGTATCGCGGGAGTAACGCAGATACGCAGTATTTT.

V gene TRBV5-1 combines with J gene TRBJ2-7; tentatively, D is TRBD1 (6 bases). CDR3 length: 15 residues. CDR1 is SGHRS and CDR2 is YFSETQ in the germline V gene. V lost 4 bases and J lost 2, with 16 bases in between. The CDR3 DNA sequence: TGCGCCAGCAGCCCCCAGGGGAAAAGGGCCTACGAGCAGTACTTC. Translated: CASSPQGKRAYEQYF.

The chain carries TRBV6-1 and TRBJ2-2; no firm D call. The CDR3 is made up of 12 amino acids. Trimming left V 5 bases short and J 4 bases short, with 5 bases between. The germline V gene encodes CDR1 MNHNS and CDR2 SASEGT. The CDR3 loop reads CASSFRTGELFF. CDR3 coding DNA: TGTGCCAGCAGTTTCCGCACCGGGGAGCTGTTTTTT.